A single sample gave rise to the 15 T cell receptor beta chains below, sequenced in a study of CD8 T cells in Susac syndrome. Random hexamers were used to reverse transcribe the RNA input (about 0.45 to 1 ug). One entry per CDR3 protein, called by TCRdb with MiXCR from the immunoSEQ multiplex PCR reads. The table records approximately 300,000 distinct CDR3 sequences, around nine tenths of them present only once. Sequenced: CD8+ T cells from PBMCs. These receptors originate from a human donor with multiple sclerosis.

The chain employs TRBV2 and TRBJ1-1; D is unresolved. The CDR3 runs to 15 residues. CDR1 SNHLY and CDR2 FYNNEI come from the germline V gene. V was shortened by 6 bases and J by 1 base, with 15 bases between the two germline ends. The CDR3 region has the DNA TGTGCCAGCAGGGGCCTGGACCCGGGGAACACTGAAGCTTTCTTT. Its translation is CASRGLDPGNTEAFF. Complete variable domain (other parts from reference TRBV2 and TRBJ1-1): EPEVTQTPSHQVTQMGQEVILRCVPISNHLYFYWYRQILGQKVEFLVSFYNNEISEKSEIFDDQFSVERPDGSNFTLKIRSTKLEDSAMYFCASRGLDPGNTEAFFGQGTRLTVV.

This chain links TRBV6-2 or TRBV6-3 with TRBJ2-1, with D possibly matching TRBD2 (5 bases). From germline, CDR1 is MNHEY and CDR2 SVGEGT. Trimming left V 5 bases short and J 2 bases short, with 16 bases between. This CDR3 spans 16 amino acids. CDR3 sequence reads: CASSGELSKAYNEQFF. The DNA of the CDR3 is TGTGCCAGCAGTGGGGAGCTGTCTAAAGCCTACAATGAGCAGTTCTTC.

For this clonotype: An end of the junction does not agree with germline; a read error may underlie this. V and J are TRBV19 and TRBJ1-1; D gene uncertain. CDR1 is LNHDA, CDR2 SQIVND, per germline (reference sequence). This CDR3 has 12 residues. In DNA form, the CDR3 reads TGTGCCAGTACCATAGGGAAGTCTGAGGCTTTCTTT. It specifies CASTIGKSEAFF.

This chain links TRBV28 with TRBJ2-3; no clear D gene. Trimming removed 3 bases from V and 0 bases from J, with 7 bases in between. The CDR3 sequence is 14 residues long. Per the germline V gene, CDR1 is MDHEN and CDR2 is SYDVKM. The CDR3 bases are TGTGCCAGCAGTTTTCTAGAAAGCACAGATACGCAGTATTTT. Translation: CASSFLESTDTQYF.

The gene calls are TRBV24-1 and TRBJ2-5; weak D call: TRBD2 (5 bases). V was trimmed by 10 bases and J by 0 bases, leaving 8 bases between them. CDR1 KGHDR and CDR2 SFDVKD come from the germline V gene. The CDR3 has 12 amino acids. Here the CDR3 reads CATEDYQETQYF. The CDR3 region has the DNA TGTGCCACGGAGGATTACCAAGAGACCCAGTACTTC.

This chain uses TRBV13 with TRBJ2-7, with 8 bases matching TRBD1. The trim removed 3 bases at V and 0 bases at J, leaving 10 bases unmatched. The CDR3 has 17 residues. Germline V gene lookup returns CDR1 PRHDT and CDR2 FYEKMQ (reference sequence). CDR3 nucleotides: TGTGCCAGCAGCTTCACCGGACAGGGAGGTTTCTCCTACGAGCAGTACTTC. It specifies CASSFTGQGGFSYEQYF.

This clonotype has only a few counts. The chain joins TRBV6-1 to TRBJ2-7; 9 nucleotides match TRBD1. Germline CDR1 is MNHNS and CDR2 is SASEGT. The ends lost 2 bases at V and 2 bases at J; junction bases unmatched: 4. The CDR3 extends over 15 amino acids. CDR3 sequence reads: CASSEKGTGPYEQYF. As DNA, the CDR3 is TGTGCCAGCAGTGAAAAGGGGACAGGGCCCTACGAGCAGTACTTC.

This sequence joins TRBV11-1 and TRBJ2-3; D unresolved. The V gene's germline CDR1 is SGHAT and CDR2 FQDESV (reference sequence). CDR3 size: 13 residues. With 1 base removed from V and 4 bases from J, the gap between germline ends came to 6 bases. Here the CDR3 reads CASSLVKADTQYF. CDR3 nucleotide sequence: TGTGCCAGCAGCTTAGTTAAGGCAGATACGCAGTATTTT. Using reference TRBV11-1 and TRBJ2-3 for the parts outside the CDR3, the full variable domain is EAEVAQSPRYKITEKSQAVAFWCDPISGHATLYWYRQILGQGPELLVQFQDESVVDDSQLPKDRFSAERLKGVDSTLKIQPAELGDSAMYLCASSLVKADTQYFGPGTRLTVL.

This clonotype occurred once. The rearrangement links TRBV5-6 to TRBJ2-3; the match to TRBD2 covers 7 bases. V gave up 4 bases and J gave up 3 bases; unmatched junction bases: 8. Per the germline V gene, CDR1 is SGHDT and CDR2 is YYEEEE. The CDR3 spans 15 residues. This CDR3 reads CASSAPTSSTDTQYF. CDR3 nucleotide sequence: TGTGCCAGCAGCGCTCCGACTAGCTCAACAGATACGCAGTATTTT.

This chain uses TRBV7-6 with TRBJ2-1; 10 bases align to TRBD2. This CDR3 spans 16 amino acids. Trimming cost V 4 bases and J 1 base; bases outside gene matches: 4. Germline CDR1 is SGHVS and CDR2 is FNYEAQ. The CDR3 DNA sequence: TGTGCCAGCAGCTGGACTAGCGGACATTCCTACAATGAGCAGTTCTTC. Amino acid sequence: CASSWTSGHSYNEQFF.

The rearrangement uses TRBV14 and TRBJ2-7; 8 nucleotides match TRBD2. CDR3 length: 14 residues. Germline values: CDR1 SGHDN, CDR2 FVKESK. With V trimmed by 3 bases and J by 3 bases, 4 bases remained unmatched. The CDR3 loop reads CASSHPGGGYEQYF. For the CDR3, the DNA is TGTGCCAGCAGCCACCCGGGGGGGGGCTACGAGCAGTACTTC. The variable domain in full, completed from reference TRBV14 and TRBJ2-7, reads EAGVTQFPSHSVIEKGQTVTLRCDPISGHDNLYWYRRVMGKEIKFLLHFVKESKQDESGMPNNRFLAERTGGTYSTLKVQPAELEDSGVYFCASSHPGGGYEQYFGPGTRLTVT.

CDR3 protein: CASSIWRAHLRSYTF. The CDR3 nucleotides read TGTGCCAGCAGCATATGGAGGGCCCATCTCAGGAGCTACACCTTC. The chain recombines TRBV21-1 with TRBJ1-2. TRBV21-1 is annotated as a pseudogene. The CDR3 is 15 residues long.

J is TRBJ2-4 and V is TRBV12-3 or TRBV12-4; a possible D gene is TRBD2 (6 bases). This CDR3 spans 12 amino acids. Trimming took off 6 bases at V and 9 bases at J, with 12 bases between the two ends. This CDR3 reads CASSLGGSIQYF. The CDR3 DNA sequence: TGTGCCAGCAGCCTCGGGGGTAGCATTCAGTACTTC.

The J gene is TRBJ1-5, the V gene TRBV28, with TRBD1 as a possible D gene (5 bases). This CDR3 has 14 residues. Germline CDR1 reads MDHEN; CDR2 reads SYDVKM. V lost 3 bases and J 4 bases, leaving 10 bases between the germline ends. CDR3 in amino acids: CASSFFGANQPQHF. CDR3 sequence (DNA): TGTGCCAGCAGTTTCTTCGGGGCTAATCAGCCCCAGCATTTT. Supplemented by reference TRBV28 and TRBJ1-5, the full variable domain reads DVKVTQSSRYLVKRTGEKVFLECVQDMDHENMFWYRQDPGLGLRLIYFSYDVKMKEKGDIPEGYSVSREKKERFSLILESASTNQTSMYLCASSFFGANQPQHFGDGTRLSIL.

As DNA, the CDR3 is TGTGCCAGCAGTTTGTCAGGGGGCTACTACGAGCAGTACTTC. The encoded protein is CASSLSGGYYEQYF. This rearrangement joins TRBV27 to TRBJ2-7; the match to TRBD1 covers 8 bases. The CDR3 is 14 residues long. CDR1 and CDR2 from the germline V gene are MNHEY and SMNVEV (reference sequence). V was pared by 3 bases and J by 3 bases, with 4 bases of the junction left unmatched.